Given below is one T cell receptor (beta chain) in context. This clonotype was found many times. Its antigen specificity is not known. No qualities accompany the bases; no much larger clone lies one base away. The data were obtained in a study of regulatory T cells in long-lasting Graves disease (dated by TCRdb to the early 2020s). With respect to the entire study: Persistent Graves' disease was defined as persistently positive TSH receptor autoantibodies together with antithyroid drug treatment for over 5 years. A total of around 35 samples underwent TCR sequencing, from roughly 13 patients with persistent Graves' disease and approximately 20 patients with newly diagnosed Graves' disease. The study took place in China and was registered as a clinical trial. On average, persistent Graves' disease patients in the clinical cohort had been on antithyroid drugs for about 9.3 years. Peripheral blood TCR sequencing and RNA sequencing compared persistent Graves' disease patients with newly diagnosed Graves' disease patients.

In light of the paper, this sample's time point label describes: persistent/refractory GD, antithyroid drugs over 5 years with positive TRAb. RNA was extracted from PBMCs in TRIzol for both TCR sequencing and RNA sequencing. Graves' disease was diagnosed according to American Thyroid Association guidelines. Recruitment of patients was carried out at an endocrinology department in Xi'an, China. Each patient gave roughly 10 milliliters of peripheral blood, collected in an EDTA anticoagulant tube. Ficoll Paque Plus density gradient separation was used to isolate PBMCs, and no further T cell sorting was performed. An Agilent 2100 Bioanalyzer and agarose gel were used to assess RNA quality, and a NanoDrop 2000 was used to measure RNA concentration. Findings and caveats that apply to the study as a whole: Persistent disease showed preferential use of TRBV28, TRBJ1-2 and TRBJ2-5, whereas newly diagnosed disease favored TRBV20-1 and TRBJ2-1. Sequencing and analysis were restricted to the TCR beta chain. Persistent Graves' disease patients showed lower TCR Shannon entropy and fewer highly expanded clones than newly diagnosed patients, suggesting clonal expansion. The small sample size was acknowledged by the authors as a limitation that may reduce accuracy. Because the primary lesion, thyroid tissue, could not be accessed, the study looked at peripheral blood alone. Patients with persistent disease shared more public clonotypes (approximately 2,500) than newly diagnosed patients did (around 980).

Receptor amplification or capture employed multiplex PCR. The sequencer listed for this sample is Illumina HiSeq 4000. To build TCR beta libraries, CDR3 regions were amplified by Arm-PCR using iRepertoire HTBI primers. PCR products were gel purified before sequencing. In the source study's methods: A total of around 59 TRBV and approximately 13 TRBJ segments were identified across samples and were used for gene usage analysis of CDR3 amino acid clonotypes. Filtered high-quality paired reads were merged into contigs using COPE and FqMerger. BLAST was used to align contigs to IMGT TRBV, TRBD and TRBJ reference genes, with CDR3 defined following IMGT. Highly expanded clones were defined as clonotypes with a frequency above 0.1%. Repertoire diversity was measured by Shannon entropy, and V-J evenness by the Gini coefficient. A clonotype was considered public if more than one individual shared it. TCRdb took the public reads, trimmed them with fastp at Q25, ran MiXCR for clone calling and kept in-frame beta chains. Entries are consolidated by CDR3 protein sequence, retaining the most common genes and DNA. It is TCRdb's table, rather than the study itself, that gives the V and J calls and clone size. This sample gives approximately 380,000 distinct CDR3 sequences in total; more than 20% of them show up just once. The top ten constitute around 21% of the sample.

CDR1 MDHEN and CDR2 SYDVKM are derived from the germline V gene. The CDR3 spans 13 residues, from the cysteine through the phenylalanine. Of the read, only the CDR3 DNA is kept; its 39 bases are in frame from base 1. V ends up 6 bases short and J 6 bases short, with an unmatched junction base count of 7. The source was peripheral blood mononuclear cells (PBMCs), collected when the disease was refractory, from a patient treated with antithyroid drugs. This receptor chain uses TRBV28 and TRBJ1-2; TRBD1 matches 7 bases in the middle. The sequence was obtained from a female donor with Graves disease. The base sequence is TGTGCCAGCAGACCGGGGACAGTCAATGGCTACACCTTC. This sequence encodes CASRPGTVNGYTF.